This TCR beta chain was profiled in a study of blood T cells in healthy people across ages. The study's findings and limits: Both higher diversity and more naive CD4+ cells marked long-lived donors when set against aged donors.

Worth noting for this clonotype: Its antigen is still unknown.

The germline gives CDR1 KGHSH, CDR2 LQKENI. This CDR3 has 13 amino acids. The junction had 7 bases not matched to a gene; V was cut back by 5 bases and J by 7 bases. Then a second PCR, running about 6 to 12 cycles, was carried out with a sample-barcoded 5' primer and a J-beta primer mix. TCRdb independently ran MiXCR on the 5' RACE reads; one entry per CDR3 protein. The sample yields more than 500,000 distinct CDR3 sequences, 27% seen once. Sequencing was carried out using blood. The receptor's source is a woman between 65 and 79 years old in good health. This chain joins TRBV18 and TRBJ1-1, with 7 positions matching TRBD1. CDR3: CASSGNRDSEAFF. The CDR3 nucleotides are TGTGCCAGCTCAGGTAATCGGGACAGTGAAGCTTTCTTT.